One sample yielded the 28 T cell receptor beta chains listed below, sequenced in a study of Ad26.COV2.S vaccination and SARS-CoV-2 variants. As to treatment: some 20 received Ad26.COV2.S at low or high dose, single or two shots; about 5 received placebo; per-sample allocation not given. The samples date from day 63 after the first vaccine or placebo injection. TCRdb's table, derived via immunoSEQ multiplex PCR, lists solely in-frame clones and lacks some. Among some 370,000 clones listed, 83% were seen once. Sequences were derived from peripheral blood, sampled in a trial of Ad26.COV2.S vaccine versus placebo. These receptors all stem from a person between 18 and 65 years old who received the Ad26.COV2.S COVID-19 vaccine or a placebo.

V gene TRBV4-1 combines with J gene TRBJ1-4; D call uncertain. V lost 4 bases, J lost 7 bases, and 10 bases lay in between. The germline CDR1 and CDR2 sequences are MGHRA and YSYEKL. CDR3 length: 13 residues. CDR3 sequence (DNA): TGCGCCAGCAGCCTCTTATTAGGTGAAAAACTGTTTTTT. Its protein is CASSLLLGEKLFF.

The J gene is TRBJ1-3, the V gene TRBV5-1, with no clear D. Germline CDR1 reads SGHRS; CDR2 reads YFSETQ. There are 16 residues in the CDR3. V shed 4 bases and J shed 0 bases, with 14 bases lying between them. The CDR3 loop reads CASSHLGPNSGNTIYF. The DNA of the CDR3 is TGCGCCAGCAGCCACCTAGGACCGAACTCTGGAAACACCATATATTTT.

This clone appeared once. V and J are TRBV3-1 (or the pseudogene TRBV3-2) and TRBJ2-5; maybe TRBD2 (5 bases). CDR1 is LGHDT, CDR2 YNNKEL, per germline (reference sequence). The CDR3 sequence is 15 residues long. V lost 0 bases and J 2 bases, leaving 10 bases between the germline ends. CDR3 coding DNA: TGTGCCAGCAGCCAAGATATAGCGCGGCAAGAGACCCAGTACTTC. This gives the protein CASSQDIARQETQYF.

This chain uses TRBV24-1 with TRBJ1-1; 7 nucleotides align to TRBD1. Germline V gives CDR1 KGHDR, CDR2 SFDVKD. The CDR3 has 13 amino acids. J gave up 12 bases and V 3 bases, and 9 bases lay outside the gene matches. As DNA, the CDR3 is TGTGCCACCAGTGATCTGATGACAGGGTTTTCTTTCTTT. Its protein product is CATSDLMTGFSFF.

The chain has TRBV7-2 and TRBJ2-3; D perhaps matches TRBD2 (6 bases). The CDR3 spans 17 residues. Germline V CDR1 and CDR2: SGHTA, FQGNSA. Trimming took off 1 base at V and 2 bases at J, with 16 bases between the two ends. The CDR3: CASSLVGRGYNTDTQYF. The CDR3 nucleotides read TGTGCCAGCAGCTTAGTCGGACGGGGGTATAACACAGATACGCAGTATTTT.

The genes are TRBV1 and TRBJ1-1. TRBV1 is a pseudogene segment. The CDR3 covers 14 residues. The CDR3 DNA is TGCACCAGCAGCCGGAGGAGGATGAACACTGAAGCTTTCTTT. Protein product: CTSSRRRMNTEAFF.

The rearrangement joins TRBV7-2 to TRBJ1-2; TRBD1 might be the D (6 bases). V dropped 6 bases and J dropped 0 bases, with 8 bases sitting between them. CDR3 length equals 13 residues. Germline V lookup: CDR1 SGHTA, CDR2 FQGNSA. CDR3 sequence (DNA): TGTGCCAGCAGATCAGGGGCTAACTATGGCTACACCTTC. Translation gives CASRSGANYGYTF.

This clone was counted between two and nine times. The rearrangement joins TRBV2 to TRBJ1-6; D is undetermined. Germline loops: CDR1 SNHLY, CDR2 FYNNEI. Trimming cost V 8 bases and J 10 bases, with 15 bases left between them. The CDR3 loop spans 13 amino acids. CDR3 region: CASLAGGRSPLHF. Here the CDR3 DNA reads TGTGCCAGCTTAGCAGGAGGAAGGTCACCCCTCCACTTT.

The rearrangement joins TRBV6-2 or TRBV6-3 to TRBJ2-2; TRBD1 aligns across 9 bases. The CDR3 sequence is 19 residues long. Germline assignment: CDR1 MNHEY and CDR2 SVGEGT. After removal of 6 bases from V and 4 bases from J, the junction contained 18 bases not matched to a gene. CDR3 loop: CASSPEWTGADWATGELFF. In DNA, the CDR3 is TGTGCCAGCAGCCCTGAGTGGACAGGGGCCGACTGGGCCACCGGGGAGCTGTTTTTT.

The chain couples TRBV18 to TRBJ2-1; D tentatively fits TRBD1 or TRBD2 (6 bases each). V was trimmed by 6 bases and J by 9 bases, leaving 15 bases between them. This CDR3 contains 13 residues. CDR1 KGHSH and CDR2 LQKENI come from the germline V gene. CDR3 protein: CASSRGQFLEQFF. CDR3 coding DNA: TGTGCCAGCTCCCGGGGGCAGTTTCTTGAGCAGTTCTTC.

This clone was recorded once. The junction departs from germline at one end; a sequencing error may be responsible. The chain combines TRBV3-1 (or the pseudogene TRBV3-2) with TRBJ2-4, with a tentative D call TRBD1 (5 bases). Germline CDR1 reads LGHDT; CDR2 reads YNNKEL (reference sequence). There are 16 residues in the CDR3. The CDR3 DNA follows: TGTGCCAGCAGCCTAACTGGGGCGATAATTGAAAACATTCAGTACTTT. Protein product: CASSLTGAIIENIQYF.

The genes are TRBV6-6 and TRBJ1-5; TRBD1 agrees at 7 bases. CDR1 is MNHNY and CDR2 is SVGAGI in the germline V gene (reference sequence). The CDR3 runs to 16 residues. The trim removed 5 bases at V and 3 bases at J, leaving 10 bases unmatched. The CDR3 spells CASSRRDSFSNQPQHF. CDR3 DNA: TGTGCCAGCAGTCGCCGGGACAGCTTTTCCAATCAGCCCCAGCATTTT.

The CDR3 nucleotides are TGTGCCAGCAGCACCGGGGGGGGGCCCTACGAGCAGTACTTC. Its protein product is CASSTGGGPYEQYF. V and J are TRBV7-2 and TRBJ2-7; TRBD2 aligns across 8 bases. With 5 bases clipped from V and 2 bases from J, the junction kept 5 bases outside the gene matches. Germline V gene data show CDR1 as SGHTA and CDR2 as FQGNSA. The CDR3 loop spans 14 amino acids.

This clone was observed a handful of times. This chain joins TRBV7-9 and TRBJ1-6; D gene ambiguous. V lost 5 bases and J 8 bases, leaving 10 bases between the germline ends. CDR1 and CDR2 (germline): SEHNR, FQNEAQ (reference sequence). The CDR3 totals 13 residues. The CDR3 nucleotides are TGTGCCAGCAGCCCGCCTTGGGATTCACCCCTCCACTTT. This translates into CASSPPWDSPLHF.

The chain recombines TRBV27 with TRBJ2-7; D possibly corresponds to TRBD2 (5 bases). CDR1 is MNHEY and CDR2 is SMNVEV in the germline V gene (reference sequence). There are 15 residues in the CDR3. Trimming stripped 3 bases from V and 4 bases from J, with 16 bases between. The chain's CDR3 is CASSFSGLASYEQYF. CDR3 in DNA: TGTGCCAGCAGTTTCAGCGGACTCGCGAGTTACGAGCAGTACTTC.

The chain links TRBV19 to TRBJ1-6; D is unclear. V lost 5 bases, J lost 9 bases, and 14 bases lay in between. CDR3 length equals 14 residues. Germline CDR1 is LNHDA and CDR2 is SQIVND (reference sequence). The CDR3 DNA sequence: TGTGCCAGTAGTTTCGGAGGGTCGGCTTCACCCCTCCACTTT. This encodes CASSFGGSASPLHF.

CDR3 sequence reads: CASIIGGAAGELFF. CDR3 DNA sequence: TGTGCCAGCATTATTGGGGGGGCGGCCGGGGAGCTGTTTTTT. V gene TRBV2 combines with J gene TRBJ2-2; D is possibly TRBD2 (7 bases). Per germline, CDR1 SNHLY and CDR2 FYNNEI. The CDR3 covers 14 residues. The ends were cut back, 7 bases at V and 6 bases at J, with 15 bases in the middle. The full variable domain, with the rest looked up from reference TRBV2 and TRBJ2-2, is EPEVTQTPSHQVTQMGQEVILRCVPISNHLYFYWYRQILGQKVEFLVSFYNNEISEKSEIFDDQFSVERPDGSNFTLKIRSTKLEDSAMYFCASIIGGAAGELFFGEGSRLTVL.

The J gene is TRBJ2-5, the V gene TRBV3-1 (or the pseudogene TRBV3-2), with TRBD2 identical over 12 bases. V lost 1 base and J lost 5; bases outside the gene matches: 11. The CDR3 extends over 18 amino acids. Germline CDR1 is LGHDT and CDR2 is YNNKEL (reference sequence). Here the CDR3 DNA reads TGTGCCAGCAGCCAAGTGAGACGACTAGCGGGAGTAATTGAGACCCAGTACTTC. Translation: CASSQVRRLAGVIETQYF.

The chain uses TRBV19 and TRBJ1-1; D gene unclear. Trimming pared 5 bases from V and 0 bases from J, leaving 7 bases between. The CDR3 length is 13 residues. The germline V gene encodes CDR1 LNHDA and CDR2 SQIVND (reference sequence). CDR3 in DNA: TGTGCCAGTAGTCCACCCCTGAACACTGAAGCTTTCTTT. Translation: CASSPPLNTEAFF.

The chain recombines TRBV3-1 (or the pseudogene TRBV3-2) with TRBJ1-6; tentatively, D is TRBD1 (5 bases). CDR3 size: 20 residues. V was clipped by 4 bases and J by 8 bases, with 30 bases between them. The germline V gene has CDR1 LGHDT and CDR2 YNNKEL (reference sequence). Here the CDR3 reads CASSPDGLQLLSGGDSPLHF. The CDR3 DNA reads as TGTGCCAGCAGCCCCGACGGGCTACAGCTCCTAAGCGGGGGGGATTCACCCCTCCACTTT.

The J gene is TRBJ2-7, the V gene TRBV15; 13 nucleotides match TRBD2. The germline V gene has CDR1 LNHNV and CDR2 YYDKDF (reference sequence). The CDR3 totals 17 residues. J was trimmed by 2 bases and V by 1 base; bases with no gene match: 5. The CDR3 DNA follows: TGTGCCACCAGCAGAGGATTGGGACTAGCGGGGACCTACGAGCAGTACTTC. Translating it yields CATSRGLGLAGTYEQYF.

This chain links TRBV9 with TRBJ2-7; no firm D call. With 0 bases removed from V and 2 bases from J, the gap between germline ends came to 6 bases. Germline assignment: CDR1 SGDLS and CDR2 YYNGEE. The CDR3 runs to 13 residues. The CDR3 loop is CASSVEPTYEQYF. The CDR3, as DNA: TGTGCCAGCAGCGTAGAACCAACCTACGAGCAGTACTTC.

The gene calls are TRBV6-4 and TRBJ1-5, with D tentatively TRBD1 (5 bases). V gave up 6 bases and J gave up 6 bases, with 12 bases separating them. Germline values: CDR1 MRHNA, CDR2 SNTAGT. The CDR3 loop spans 13 amino acids. The DNA for the CDR3 is TGTGCCAGCAGCGCAGGGCCCTCTCAGCCCCAGCATTTT. Translated, it gives CASSAGPSQPQHF.

This clone has just one count. CDR3 in DNA: TGCGCCAGCAGCCAAGATCATGGTGTGTCCGTTCAGCCCCAGCATTTT. It specifies CASSQDHGVSVQPQHF. This chain joins TRBV4-3 and TRBJ1-5, with unresolved D. CDR3 size: 16 residues. The germline V and J ends were trimmed by 0 bases and 6 bases, with 15 bases remaining between them. In germline, CDR1 is LGHNA, CDR2 YSLEER.

V and J are TRBV11-2 and TRBJ1-1; possible D gene TRBD1, 5 bases. The V gene lost 5 bases and the J gene lost 5 bases, with 18 bases spanning the gap. Per the germline V gene, CDR1 is SGHAT and CDR2 is FQNNGV. CDR3 length: 15 amino acids. CDR3 region: CASSPERTRGTEAFF. The CDR3 DNA reads as TGTGCCAGCAGCCCCGAGCGGACTAGGGGAACTGAAGCTTTCTTT.

The chain carries TRBV5-5 and TRBJ1-4; 7 positions agree with TRBD1. The CDR3 has 14 amino acids. Losses at the gene ends were 4 bases for V and 9 bases for J; bases not matched to a gene: 9. CDR1 SGHKS and CDR2 YYEKEE come from the germline V gene (reference sequence). CDR3 coding DNA: TGTGCCAGCAGCCTCACGACAGGGCCCAAAAAACTGTTTTTT. Its translation is CASSLTTGPKKLFF.

The chain has TRBV7-9 and TRBJ2-3; tentative D call: TRBD2 (5 bases). The V and J ends lost 1 base and 1 base respectively, with 12 bases between them. The CDR3 covers 16 residues. The germline CDR1 and CDR2 sequences are SEHNR and FQNEAQ (reference sequence). The CDR3 reads CASSLGWSGGTDTQYF. CDR3 bases: TGTGCCAGCAGCTTAGGATGGAGCGGAGGCACAGATACGCAGTATTTT.

This rearrangement joins TRBV5-6 to TRBJ1-5; unclear D gene. Germline CDR1 reads SGHDT; CDR2 reads YYEEEE. The CDR3 length is 15 residues. Trimming took 0 bases from V and 2 from J, leaving 9 bases between them. CDR3 region: CASSLGGYGNQPQHF. CDR3 in DNA: TGTGCCAGCAGCTTGGGGGGTTACGGCAATCAGCCCCAGCATTTT. The complete variable domain, with remaining parts taken from reference TRBV5-6 and TRBJ1-5, reads DAGVTQSPTHLIKTRGQQVTLRCSPKSGHDTVSWYQQALGQGPQFIFQYYEEEERQRGNFPDRFSGHQFPNYSSELNVNALLLGDSALYLCASSLGGYGNQPQHFGDGTRLSIL.